This paragraph covers one TCR beta chain sequence. Generated by immunoSEQ multiplex PCR, the TCRdb table keeps only in-frame clones and is missing some. Of around 70,000 clones in the sample, about four fifths were seen once. V shed 1 base and J 3 bases; nucleotides not matched to a gene: 3. This CDR3 region has 14 residues. Germline CDR1 reads MGHRA; CDR2 reads YSYEKL. These data originate in a study of blood T cell repertoires in COVID-19. At the level of the study: Both acute and convalescent COVID-19 samples were obtained from the United States, Italy and Spain.

The chain links TRBV4-1 to TRBJ2-7; 7 bases map to TRBD2. This receptor was identified in a man between 70 and 80 years old with acute or convalescent COVID-19. Sequencing was done on a sample of peripheral blood. The CDR3 loop is CASSQAAGFYEQYF. The CDR3 DNA follows: TGCGCCAGCAGCCAAGCAGCGGGGTTCTACGAGCAGTACTTC.